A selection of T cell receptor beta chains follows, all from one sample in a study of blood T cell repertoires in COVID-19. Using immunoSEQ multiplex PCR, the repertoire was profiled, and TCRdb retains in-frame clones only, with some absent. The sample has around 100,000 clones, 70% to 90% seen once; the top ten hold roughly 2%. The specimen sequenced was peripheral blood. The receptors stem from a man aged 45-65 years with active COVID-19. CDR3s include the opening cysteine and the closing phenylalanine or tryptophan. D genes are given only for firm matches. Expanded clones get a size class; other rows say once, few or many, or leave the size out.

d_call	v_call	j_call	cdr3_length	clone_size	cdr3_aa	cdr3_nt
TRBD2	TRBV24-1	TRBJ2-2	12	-	CATSPSGGELFF	TGTGCCACCAGTCCTAGCGGCGGGGAGCTGTTTTTT
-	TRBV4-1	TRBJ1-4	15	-	CASSQVRGNNEKLFF	TGCGCCAGCAGCCAAGTCCGCGGGAACAATGAAAAACTGTTTTTT
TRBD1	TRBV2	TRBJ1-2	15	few	CASSFPGQGAPGYTF	TGTGCCAGCAGTTTTCCGGGACAGGGGGCGCCCGGCTACACCTTC
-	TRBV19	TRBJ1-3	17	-	CASSEKKDSVSGNTIYF	TGTGCCAGTAGCGAGAAAAAGGACAGCGTCTCTGGAAACACCATATATTTT
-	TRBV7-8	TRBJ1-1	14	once	CASSSRQLNTEAFF	TGTGCCAGCAGCTCTAGACAGTTGAACACTGAAGCTTTCTTT
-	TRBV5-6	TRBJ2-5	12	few	CASSLIGETQYF	TGTGCCAGCAGCTTGATCGGGGAGACCCAGTACTTC
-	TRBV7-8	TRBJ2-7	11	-	CASSLNYEQYF	TGTGCCAGCAGCCTTAACTACGAGCAGTACTTC
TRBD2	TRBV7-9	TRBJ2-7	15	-	CASSLAASGPYEQYF	TGTGCCAGCAGCTTGGCGGCTAGCGGACCCTACGAGCAGTACTTC
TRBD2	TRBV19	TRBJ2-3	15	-	CASSLSGGASDTQYF	TGTGCCAGTAGCCTTAGCGGGGGGGCCTCAGATACGCAGTATTTT
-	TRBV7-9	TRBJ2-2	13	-	CASSLDSTGELFF	TGTGCCAGCAGCCTCGACTCCACCGGGGAGCTGTTTTTT
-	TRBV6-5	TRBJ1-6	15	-	CASSYQAGLNSPLHF	TGTGCCAGCAGTTACCAGGCAGGACTTAATTCACCCCTCCACTTT
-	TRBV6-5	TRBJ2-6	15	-	CASSVLGAGANVLTF	TGTGCCAGCAGCGTCCTAGGTGCTGGGGCCAACGTCCTGACTTTC
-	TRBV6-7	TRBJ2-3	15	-	CAPDVDDRFRDTQYF	TGTGCCCCGGACGTAGACGACAGGTTCAGGGATACGCAGTATTTT
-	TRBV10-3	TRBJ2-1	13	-	CAISEISRGEQFF	TGTGCCATCAGTGAGATATCAAGGGGGGAGCAGTTCTTC
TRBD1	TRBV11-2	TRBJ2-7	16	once	CASSFSRAGQGYEQYF	TGTGCCAGCAGCTTTTCGCGGGCCGGACAGGGGTACGAGCAGTACTTC
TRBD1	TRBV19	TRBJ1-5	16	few	CASSDRGLSGNQPQHF	TGTGCCAGCTCGGACAGGGGGCTCAGTGGCAATCAGCCCCAGCATTTT
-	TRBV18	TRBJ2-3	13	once	CASSLYVADTQYF	TGTGCCAGCTCACTCTACGTCGCAGATACGCAGTATTTT
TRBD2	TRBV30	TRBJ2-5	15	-	CAWKGFGGALETQYF	TGTGCCTGGAAGGGATTCGGGGGGGCATTGGAGACCCAGTACTTC